This TCR beta chain was obtained from a study of T cells after yellow fever vaccination (dated by TCRdb to the late 2010s). Background for the entire study: Libraries from fractions with low cell numbers were prepared with the SMART-Seq v4 Ultra Low Input RNA kit. Two healthy male donors, one aged 18 to 29 and one aged 30 to 39 years, were included in the cohort. To follow T-cell clones before and after primary and booster YFV17D yellow fever vaccination, bulk TCR alpha and beta repertoires were sequenced over time. Blood samples were taken at several timepoints before and after primary and secondary immunization, and bulk PBMC replicates and cell subsets were isolated. Beyond this particular receptor, the publication reports: The secondary T-cell response was weaker than the primary response but faster, peaking on day 5 instead of day 15. Because only a couple of donors were included in the study, the extent to which the findings can be generalized is limited. Most clones expanded after primary vaccination were re-detected after the booster (just under 97% of CD4 and 88% of CD8), suggesting broad memory maintenance. A small share of clonotypes occurred in both CD4 and CD8 compartments, likely arising from convergent recombination. FACS-sorted repertoires could contain abundant contaminating clonotypes from the bulk population, so computational filtering was required.

Reading the label with the study, this specimen's treatment or condition is: live attenuated yellow fever vaccine strain. PBMCs were isolated from peripheral blood using a standard Ficoll-Paque protocol. Dynabeads CD4 and CD8 positive selection kits were used to isolate the CD4 and CD8 T-cell fractions. TriZol was used to extract RNA from bulk PBMCs, from CD4 and CD8 fractions, and from dextramer-positive and dextramer-negative fractions. These reads were obtained on an Illumina NovaSeq 6000. TCR cDNA was synthesized by 5'RACE template switching, which introduced a universal primer site and unique molecular identifiers. Priming for cDNA synthesis came from both the TCR alpha and TCR beta constant segments. Libraries were amplified in two PCR steps, with sample barcodes and sequencing adapters added in the second step. Libraries were sequenced on Illumina HiSeq 2500 (2x100 bp) or NovaSeq (2x150 bp). The authors' pipeline ran thus. MIGEC handled demultiplexing of reads and collapsing into UMI consensus sequences, while MiXCR performed V(D)J alignment. Clonotypes responding to the vaccine were identified with edgeR on replicate PBMC samples, with the criteria of FDR below 0.01 and a log2 fold change above 5 up to day 15. CD4 or CD8 identity was assigned to each bulk clonotype according to whether the clonotype was present at higher abundance in the sequenced CD4 repertoire or the sequenced CD8 repertoire. TCRdb itself trimmed the public reads at Q25 with fastp, ran MiXCR and retained productive beta chains. Rows are combined by CDR3 protein, so each entry shows the most common genes and DNA. TCRdb assigned the V and J calls; the authors' analysis was not used. Here the sample has more than 95,000 distinct CDR3 sequences; over 12% occur a single time. The ten largest make up around 40% of the sample.

Unmatched junction bases come to 8, with V trimmed by 4 bases and J by 4 bases. CDR1 and CDR2, looked up from the germline V gene (reference sequence), are LGHDT and YNNKEL. The CDR3 goes from the cysteine to the phenylalanine over 15 residues. Of all the DNA, just the CDR3 is kept, 45 bases in frame from base 1. About this clonotype itself: No cognate antigen has been identified for it. Base-call qualities are not available, and no considerably larger clone is one nucleotide away.

This specimen was CD8+ T cells sorted from PBMCs, taken 5 days after the yellow fever booster vaccination. This TCR was sampled from a man aged 18 to 29 who received the YFV17D yellow fever vaccine. The chain uses TRBV3-1 and TRBJ2-7; 9 central nucleotides agree with TRBD1. The CDR3 has the sequence CASSPGQGFVYEQYF. The DNA is TGTGCCAGCAGCCCGGGACAGGGTTTCGTTTACGAGCAGTACTTC.